Listed here are 4 T cell receptor beta chains from one sample, sequenced in a study of shared clonotypes between healthy human individuals. Sequencing was performed with immunoSEQ multiplex PCR; in TCRdb, only in-frame clones are kept and a portion is missing. Of approximately 720,000 clones in the sample, 72% were seen once. The sequencing sample was made of memory CD4+ T cells sorted from blood. The subset: CD45RA-negative fraction. The source of these receptors is a woman aged 25 to 39 in good health.

V gene TRBV5-6 combines with J gene TRBJ2-6; D is ambiguous. The CDR3 is 14 amino acids. From germline, CDR1 is SGHDT and CDR2 YYEEEE. V was clipped by 4 bases and J by 0 bases, with 5 bases between them. DNA for the CDR3: TGTGCCAGCAGCCACACCTCTGGGGCCAACGTCCTGACTTTC. Its protein product is CASSHTSGANVLTF.

This clone was counted a few times. The rearrangement links TRBV28 to TRBJ2-7; 10 nucleotides align to TRBD1. J was trimmed by 4 bases and V by 5 bases; bases with no gene match: 14. Germline V gene sequence: CDR1 MDHEN, CDR2 SYDVKM. CDR3 length: 17 amino acids. CDR3 in DNA: TGTGCCAGCAGTCCGGGACAGGGGTCCCCACGGAAGTACGAGCAGTACTTC. Amino acid sequence: CASSPGQGSPRKYEQYF. The entire variable domain, with the rest obtained from reference TRBV28 and TRBJ2-7, is as follows: DVKVTQSSRYLVKRTGEKVFLECVQDMDHENMFWYRQDPGLGLRLIYFSYDVKMKEKGDIPEGYSVSREKKERFSLILESASTNQTSMYLCASSPGQGSPRKYEQYFGPGTRLTVT.

Remarks on this clone: Other DNA sequences in this sample translate to the same CDR3. The chain has TRBV7-9 and TRBJ2-7, with 7 bases identical to TRBD2. Germline CDR1 is SEHNR and CDR2 is FQNEAQ (reference sequence). With V trimmed by 3 bases and J by 3 bases, 5 bases remained unmatched. This CDR3 is 14 amino acids long. The CDR3 DNA follows: TGTGCCAGCAGCTTGCAGCGGGATAGCTACGAGCAGTACTTC. The encoded protein is CASSLQRDSYEQYF.

Ten or more counts support this clone. V and J are TRBV4-1 and TRBJ2-4, with 13 bases matching TRBD2. The V segment lost 1 base and the J segment 3 bases; nucleotides outside the gene matches: 6. Germline lookup yields CDR1 MGHRA and CDR2 YSYEKL. The CDR3 runs to 18 residues. As DNA, the CDR3 is TGCGCCAGCAGCCAAGGAACCGGGACTAGCGGGGACAAAAACATTCAGTACTTC. This encodes CASSQGTGTSGDKNIQYF.